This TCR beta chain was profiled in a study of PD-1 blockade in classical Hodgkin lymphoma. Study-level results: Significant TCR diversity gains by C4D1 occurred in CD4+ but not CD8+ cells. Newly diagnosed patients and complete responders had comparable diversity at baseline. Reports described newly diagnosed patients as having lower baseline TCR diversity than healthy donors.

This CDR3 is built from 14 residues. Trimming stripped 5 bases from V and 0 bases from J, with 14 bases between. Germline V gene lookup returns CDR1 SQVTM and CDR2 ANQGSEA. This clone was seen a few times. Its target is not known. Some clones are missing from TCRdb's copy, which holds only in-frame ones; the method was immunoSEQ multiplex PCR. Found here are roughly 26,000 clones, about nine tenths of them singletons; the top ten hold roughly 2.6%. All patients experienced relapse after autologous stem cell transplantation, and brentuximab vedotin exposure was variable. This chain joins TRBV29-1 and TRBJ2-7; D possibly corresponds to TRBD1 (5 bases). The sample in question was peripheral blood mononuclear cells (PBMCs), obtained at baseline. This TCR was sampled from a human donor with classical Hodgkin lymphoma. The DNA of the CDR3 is TGCAGCGTTTCTCAGGGTCAATCCTCCTACGAGCAGTACTTC. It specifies CSVSQGQSSYEQYF.